This section outlines one T cell receptor beta chain sequence together with its context. What this receptor recognizes is not known. Nothing much larger sits one base from this clone, and base qualities are not available. Each donor gave one peripheral blood draw, averaging approximately 0.12 L, which was collected into heparinised tubes. A BD FACSAria II was used to sort naive, central memory, regulatory and stem cell-like memory CD4+ T cells with a panel that included CD45RO, CCR7, CD25, CD127, CD95 and CD27. All sorted populations exceeded 95% purity. PBMCs were isolated right away by Lymphoprep density gradient centrifugation and were stained directly, without culture. Samples were stained and sorted in pairs, with one healthy donor and one patient per experiment, so that batch effects were minimized. The data were obtained in a study of beta chain features in type 1 diabetes (dated by TCRdb to between 2018 and 2020). At the level of the whole study: No differences in mean age, gender distribution, total cell number or subset yield were found between patients and healthy donors. A total of roughly 100 million sorted cells were examined across all samples, and a strong correlation was observed between cell number per subset and RNA yield. In the study, TCRB repertoires of sorted circulating CD4+ T cell subsets from recently diagnosed type 1 diabetes patients were compared with those of matched healthy donors. Whereas all 30 or so donors provided naive and central memory subsets, regulatory and stem cell-like memory subsets were isolated from just 8 patients and roughly 8 healthy donors. The study at large found these results: Because the HLA sub-analyses included only small numbers of individuals, any influence of HLA type on TCRB rearrangement was left unresolved. Patients with type 1 diabetes made fewer insertions and deleted more nucleotides at VDJ recombination sites, implying thymic rearrangement abnormalities. PCR may preferentially amplify shorter templates, but because patient and control samples were amplified and corrected together, any resulting skew would affect both groups equally. Type 1 diabetes patients showed a moderate but significant shortening of TCRB CDR3 length in all four CD4+ subsets. Because cDNA was sequenced instead of genomic DNA, activated cells with high expression could be over-represented, although the groups did not differ in activation or CD3 levels. Naive, central memory and regulatory TCRB repertoires appeared more similar among patients than among healthy donors.

All of the isolated RNA was reverse transcribed with the High Capacity cDNA Reverse Transcription Kit, so expressed TCRB transcripts were sequenced. Deep immunoSEQ sequencing was applied to naive, central memory and regulatory T cell samples, giving an average of roughly 3.6 million total reads per sample. After sorted cells were lysed in RLT buffer, RNA was extracted with DNase-treated RNeasy Micro or Mini kits, with the choice depending on cell number. Each cell subset was processed on its own to prevent cross-contamination, while patient and healthy donor samples were processed together. The immunoSEQ multiplex PCR was used to amplify TCRB sequences from cDNA, generating 87-bp fragments that spanned the CDR3 region. Sequencing of the amplicons was performed on the Illumina HiSeq platform. Turning to the authors' computational methods: Synthetic template baselines were used to correct PCR bias computationally, reads within Hamming distance 2 were collapsed, and singletons that could not be merged were discarded. Reads were aligned against IMGT to assign V, D and J genes, CDR3 length and insertions or deletions at six rearrangement sites. Within each subset, clonotype counts were normalized to the number of sorted cells before true diversity and Gini coefficients were calculated with the tcR R package. The overlap coefficient, calculated on TCRB nucleotide sequences, was used to measure repertoire sharing. Out-of-frame TCRB sequences from naive cells were analyzed as a proxy for the pre-selection repertoire. The clones in this table, taken by TCRdb from immuneACCESS, are in-frame only. Not every clone is retained; where verified, under half of the shortfall comes from an unresolved V gene, and the cause of the rest is unknown. For V, J and clone size, that table is used; D and trimming come from the DNA. The sample yields approximately 380,000 clones; more than 12% were counted once. The ten largest clonotypes hold approximately 0.019% of the sample.

The sequence was collected from a woman aged 18-29 years in good health. What was sequenced was naive CD4+ T cells from blood. The cell subset or site label, read with the paper, signifies: true naive CD4+ T cells.

The nucleotides are TGTGCCTGGAGTGTGCCTAGCGGGAGACCTCGGTTTGGTGAGCAGTTCTTC. This is translated as CAWSVPSGRPRFGEQFF. The chain is assembled from TRBV30 and TRBJ2-1; TRBD2 aligns with 10 central bases. Trimming accounts for 0 bases at V and 9 bases at J, while the number of junction bases matched to no gene is 14. Inclusive of the bounding cysteine and phenylalanine, the CDR3 is 17 residues long. Left in the record is the CDR3 DNA by itself, 51 bases read in frame from the first base. CDR1 is given as GTSNPN and CDR2 as SVGIG, both from the germline V gene (reference sequence). The full variable domain, with segments outside the CDR3 supplied by the reference TRBV30 and TRBJ2-1 proteins, appears as SQTIHQWPATLVQPVGSPLSLECTVEGTSNPNLYWYRQAAGRGLQLLFYSVGIGQISSEVPQNLSASRPQDRQFILSSKKLLLSDSGFYLCAWSVPSGRPRFGEQFFGPGTRLTVL.